Listed here are 10 T cell receptor beta chains from one sample, sequenced in a study of brain T cells in children with intractable seizures. Assay used: immunoSEQ multiplex PCR; TCRdb lists only in-frame clones, some missing. The sample consists of 65,000 to 85,000 clones, more than 85% of them appearing once. This specimen consisted of peripheral blood, obtained at surgery. Receptors originate from a boy under three years old with tuberous sclerosis and intractable seizures.

By its share, this clone is medium-sized. The V gene is TRBV3-1 (or the pseudogene TRBV3-2), the J gene TRBJ1-2, with 8 positions matching TRBD1. The germline gives CDR1 LGHDT, CDR2 YNNKEL (reference sequence). V was pared by 2 bases and J by 8 bases, with 7 bases of the junction left unmatched. The CDR3 consists of 14 residues. CDR3 in DNA: TGTGCCAGCAGCCAACTCTCGACAGGGGAAGGCTACACCTTC. Translating gives CASSQLSTGEGYTF.

V is TRBV25-1 and J is TRBJ2-1; 10 bases are a match to TRBD2. With V trimmed by 7 bases and J by 7 bases, 7 bases remained unmatched. This CDR3 spans 14 amino acids. Germline assignment: CDR1 MGHDK and CDR2 SYGVNS. DNA for the CDR3: TGTGCCAGCACCGGGACTAGCGCTATAAATGAGCAGTTCTTC. Its translation: CASTGTSAINEQFF.

V gene TRBV5-1 combines with J gene TRBJ1-1; 8 positions match TRBD1. The V and J ends lost 4 bases and 0 bases, in that order; junction bases with no gene match: 8. The CDR3 is made up of 16 amino acids. Per germline, CDR1 SGHRS and CDR2 YFSETQ. CDR3 protein: CASSTRTGILNTEAFF. CDR3 coding DNA: TGCGCCAGCAGCACCCGGACAGGGATATTGAACACTGAAGCTTTCTTT.

V gene TRBV15 combines with J gene TRBJ2-3, with 13 bases identical to TRBD2. Germline assignment: CDR1 LNHNV and CDR2 YYDKDF (reference sequence). The ends lost 2 bases at V and 4 bases at J; junction bases unmatched: 6. The CDR3 extends over 17 amino acids. The CDR3 sequence is CATSRPGLAGYPDTQYF. The CDR3 bases are TGTGCCACCAGCAGACCGGGACTAGCGGGGTACCCAGATACGCAGTATTTT.

The chain recombines TRBV6-5 with TRBJ2-6; the D is unclear. Between the trimmed V and J ends, which lost 1 base and 4 bases, there was a span of 8 bases. Germline assignment: CDR1 MNHEY and CDR2 SVGAGI. This CDR3 contains 15 residues. The CDR3 region has the DNA TGTGCCAGCAGTTACTGGGAATCCGGGGCCAACGTCCTGACTTTC. Translating it yields CASSYWESGANVLTF.

The chain employs TRBV29-1 and TRBJ2-4; no firm D call. CDR3 size: 17 residues. Per germline, CDR1 SQVTM and CDR2 ANQGSEA. V was trimmed by 1 base and J by 4 bases, leaving 20 bases between them. CDR3 nucleotide sequence: TGCAGCGTTGAAGTCTGGCAAACCCCCCATTTGAAAAACATTCAGTACTTC. Residues: CSVEVWQTPHLKNIQYF.

The chain links TRBV4-1 to TRBJ2-7; D not resolved. CDR1 MGHRA and CDR2 YSYEKL come from the germline V gene. V lost 0 bases, J lost 2 bases, and 11 bases lay in between. This CDR3 spans 15 amino acids. The CDR3 region has the DNA TGCGCCAGCAGCCAAGAATTGCAGGAAACCTACGAGCAGTACTTC. This encodes CASSQELQETYEQYF.

The V and J genes are TRBV19 and TRBJ1-5, with D unresolved. The germline V gene has CDR1 LNHDA and CDR2 SQIVND (reference sequence). This CDR3 region has 14 residues. V was pared by 2 bases and J by 0 bases, with 5 bases between. This CDR3 reads CASSIQDSNQPQHF. The CDR3 DNA sequence: TGTGCCAGTAGTATACAGGATAGCAATCAGCCCCAGCATTTT.

The chain couples TRBV30 to TRBJ2-2; 7 positions match TRBD2. The J segment lost 8 bases and the V segment lost 3 bases, leaving 6 bases of the junction unmatched. CDR3 length equals 13 residues. Germline CDR1 is GTSNPN and CDR2 is SVGIG (reference sequence). The CDR3 sequence: CAWSPRAGGELFF. For the CDR3, the DNA is TGTGCCTGGAGCCCCCGAGCGGGAGGGGAGCTGTTTTTT.

The chain couples TRBV10-2 to TRBJ2-7; 11 bases line up with TRBD2. J lost 1 base, V lost 3 bases, and 5 bases had no gene match. The CDR3 runs to 16 residues. Germline values: CDR1 WSHSY, CDR2 SAAADI. The CDR3 bases are TGCGCCAGCAGTGACGCAGGGACTAGCGGTTCCTACGAGCAGTACTTC. As protein: CASSDAGTSGSYEQYF.